This section outlines one T cell receptor (beta chain) sequence together with its context. Its antigen remains unidentified. TCRdb re-analysed the reads in MiXCR, keeping a single row per CDR3 protein. The sample has approximately 550,000 distinct CDR3 sequences; 16% are singletons. The sample comes from a study of T cell repertoires in cytomegalovirus infection. Study-level background: Public signatures in TCR beta pointed to CMV infection and matching HLA type.

General study results and limits: Totalled public TCR beta family frequency picked out people who carried CMV plus the relevant HLA. HLA-C-restricted CMV clonotypes gave the most frequent clonotype in two of eight donors.

This TCR was recovered from a human donor in good health (CMV status not recorded). Some clones in this sample may be carry-over from other donors' samples. Material for sequencing was CD8+ T cells from PBMCs.

The CDR3 region is CASSVNQETQYF. The CDR3 DNA is TGTGCCAGCAGTGTGAATCAAGAGACCCAGTACTTC. The rearrangement links TRBV27 to TRBJ2-5, with D unclear. Trimming shortened V by 5 bases and J by 2 bases, and 6 bases separated the two germline ends. The CDR3 contains 12 residues. Germline-derived CDR1 and CDR2 are MNHEY and SMNVEV (reference sequence).